The 2 T cell receptor beta chains below come from one sample, sequenced in a study of PD-1 blockade in classical Hodgkin lymphoma (dated by TCRdb to 2020 to 2022). Library preparation used the immunoSEQ multiplex PCR assay. The table comes from immuneACCESS by way of TCRdb, which keeps in-frame sequences with V and J called. Part of the clones is missing from these tables; in studies checked, under half for an unresolved V gene and the rest for unknown reasons. The sample table holds 110,000 or so clones, of which approximately 89% were seen once. Under 20% of the sample goes to the ten largest clones. The time point label of this sample denotes: cycle 4 day 1 (C4D1), after more than 5 weeks of nivolumab. Every trial patient had relapsed after autologous stem cell transplantation, and cohorts A, B and C differed in prior brentuximab vedotin exposure. The source material was peripheral blood mononuclear cells (PBMCs), sampled before the fourth cycle of nivolumab. These receptors were taken from a human donor with classical Hodgkin lymphoma.

This clone was counted a single time. The chain carries TRBV29-1 and TRBJ2-3, with 13 positions matching TRBD2. Germline CDR1 and CDR2: SQVTM and ANQGSEA. The CDR3 length is 14 residues. V was pared by 7 bases and J by 6 bases, with 7 bases of the junction left unmatched. CDR3 protein: CSAGTSGRADTQYF. CDR3 coding DNA: TGCAGCGCCGGAACTAGCGGGAGGGCGGATACGCAGTATTTT.

The rearrangement links TRBV28 to TRBJ2-1; 8 nucleotides agree with TRBD2. This CDR3 comprises 15 residues. Germline V lookup: CDR1 MDHEN, CDR2 SYDVKM. The junction had 11 bases not matched to a gene; V was cut back by 6 bases and J by 7 bases. The CDR3 coding sequence is TGTGCCAGCAGATTAAGCGGGAGTAAGGCGAATGAGCAGTTCTTC. Its protein is CASRLSGSKANEQFF.